This T cell receptor (beta chain) came from a study of T-cell memory formation after mild COVID-19. V was pared by 1 base and J by 4 bases, with 11 bases between. Germline V gene lookup returns CDR1 DFQATT and CDR2 SNEGSKA (reference sequence). The CDR3 runs to 13 residues. TCRdb reprocessed the 5' RACE reads with MiXCR, giving one entry per CDR3 protein. Of about 190,000 distinct CDR3 sequences in the sample, 20% to 25% were seen once. This clonotype was counted between two and nine times. Sequencing input: PBMCs or a T cell subset sorted from them (not recorded which). The receptor was derived from an adult woman who had mild COVID-19 (a few samples of this study predate the infection). Cell type and time point are not known. The gene calls are TRBV20-1 and TRBJ2-7, with a weak D call TRBD1 (5 bases). This CDR3 is CSARAPGMYEQYF. The DNA for the CDR3 is TGCAGTGCTAGAGCGCCAGGGATGTACGAGCAGTACTTC.